The source of this T cell receptor beta chain is a study of Graves' ophthalmopathy and Graves' hyperthyroidism (dated by TCRdb to between 2017 and 2018). Concerning the study at large: Peripheral blood samples were taken at the time of initial diagnosis, before any treatment was given. In total, 135 blood samples were TCR-sequenced: 40 to 45 ophthalmopathy, some 72 hyperthyroidism and some 17 hyperthyroidism-to-ophthalmopathy patients. To explore V-J signatures that separate ophthalmopathy from hyperthyroidism, a discovery set of about 96 patients was enrolled, consisting of 43 with ophthalmopathy and roughly 59 with stable hyperthyroidism. T-cell repertoires of thyroid tissue and blood were compared in more than five hyperthyroidism patients. For independent validation, a separate cohort was made up of fewer than 20 hyperthyroidism patients plus 17 patients who later progressed from hyperthyroidism to ophthalmopathy. To tell Graves' ophthalmopathy apart from Graves' hyperthyroidism, and to predict which patients would progress to ophthalmopathy, the study relied on TCR beta repertoire signatures. Once sampling was done, hyperthyroidism patients were given methimazole at a starting dose of 30 mg daily, while ophthalmopathy patients were given high-dose intravenous methylprednisolone. The paper's findings and limits, for the study overall: In cross-validation, the 13-signature model distinguished ophthalmopathy from stable hyperthyroidism with around 86% sensitivity and approximately 81% specificity, while in the test set the corresponding values were approximately 79% and 70%. In validation, the model predicted ophthalmopathy progression with more than 55% sensitivity and roughly 72% specificity; about a dozen predicted patients were CT-confirmed with GO in a median of about 6.1 months. Among expanded thyroid clonotypes with frequency above 0.001, most also showed up in blood, which suggests that blood repertoires may reflect the thyroid immune response. Sample size was not statistically predetermined, and group allocation was not concealed from the investigators.

The CDR3 starts with the cysteine, ends with the phenylalanine, and has 16 residues. The entry retains the CDR3 DNA only, 48 bases that are in frame from base 1. The germline V gene (reference sequence) specifies SEHNR as CDR1 and FQNEAQ as CDR2. The ophthalmopathy patients had moderately to severely active disease, with a Clinical Activity Score of 3 or higher, a NOSPECS grade of 4 or higher, and a disease duration of less than 3 months. Patients with other autoimmune diseases, uncontrolled infections, pregnancy or lactation were excluded from the study. Clinical symptoms, serum thyroxine, TRAb, thyroid ultrasound and orbital computed tomography formed the basis of the diagnosis. Ficoll-Paque density gradient centrifugation was used to isolate PBMCs from 10 ml of fresh peripheral blood. Total RNA was extracted with Trizol reagent and quality-checked on an Agilent 2100 Bioanalyzer. To note about this clonotype: What this receptor recognizes is not known. At one end, the junction sequence differs from germline, possibly due to a read error.

For repertoire sequencing, the TCR beta CDR3 regions were amplified from RNA transcripts. The first round was an RT-PCR using HTBI primers with the Qiagen OneStep RT-PCR kit, and this first round was followed by a second-round multiplex PCR, then size selection and purification. Sequencing of the libraries was carried out on an Illumina HiSeq2000 in paired-end mode with 100 bp reads. The authors' pipeline ran thus. SOAPnuke was used to process the reads, removing any read that contained adapters or uncalled bases, had a mean Phred below 15, or lacked an exact match to the constant primer or identifier. COPE v1.2.5 was used to merge the high-quality paired reads. Each unique nucleotide sequence was defined as a clonotype, and clonotypes were aligned to IMGT TRB V, D and J references with MiTCR v1.1. The analysis was limited to V-J combinations with a frequency above 0.0001, which together covered 99% to 99.2% of the repertoires. For each V-J combination, a TCR clonal expansion and chaos score was defined as the ratio of F50 clonal expansion to chaos observed in the TCRdist matrix. Features were reduced by Welch's t-statistics and random forest to over 10 V-J combinations, which fed a naive Bayes classifier. The Morisita-Horn index was used to measure how similar the thyroid and blood repertoires were. The raw public data were reprocessed by TCRdb itself: fastp quality trimming at Q25, MiXCR clonotype calling, in-frame beta chains only. CDR3 protein duplicates are merged, each entry listing the most common genes and DNA. It is TCRdb's table, rather than the study itself, that gives the V and J calls and clone size. Present in this sample are around 670,000 distinct CDR3 sequences, 40% of which were seen just once. Approximately 43% of the sample rests with the top ten.

Recombination joined TRBV7-9 with TRBJ2-2; the central 12 bases match TRBD2. The sequence derives from an adult man with Graves' ophthalmopathy. Material: peripheral blood. The base sequence is TGTGCCAGCAGCCCCCTAGCGGGAGGGAACACCGGGGAGCTGCTTTTT. It translates to CASSPLAGGNTGELLF. Reference TRBV7-9 and TRBJ2-2 proteins supply the regions before and after the CDR3; the full variable domain is: DTGVSQNPRHKITKRGQNVTFRCDPISEHNRLYWYRQTLGQGPEFLTYFQNEAQLEKSRLLSDRFSAERPKGSFSTLEIQRTEQGDSAMYLCASSPLAGGNTGELLFGEGSRLTVL.